This T cell receptor (beta chain) is from a study of blood T cell repertoires in COVID-19. Turning to the study itself: PBMCs, B-cell-depleted T cells, or T cells provided the cDNA or gDNA that made up the material.

Trimming stripped 8 bases from V and 8 bases from J, with 18 bases between. CDR1 is SEHNR, CDR2 FQNEAQ, per germline (reference sequence). The CDR3 length is 14 residues. Methods used by the authors: Amplification with reference gene primers provided the estimates of nucleated cell counts. Sequencing was performed with immunoSEQ multiplex PCR; in TCRdb, only in-frame clones are kept and a portion is missing. That table gives V, J and clone size, and the DNA gave D and trimming. The sample has around 340,000 clones, approximately 89% seen once. The sequenced material came from peripheral blood. The TCR comes from a woman between 55 and 75 years old with COVID-19, enrolled during active disease. The chain couples TRBV7-9 to TRBJ1-4; D is possibly TRBD1 (6 bases). Written as DNA, the CDR3 is TGTGCCAGCGCCCTGGGGGGGGCGAGGGAAAAACTGTTTTTT. The encoded protein is CASALGGAREKLFF. Variable domain in full (rest from reference TRBV7-9 and TRBJ1-4): DTGVSQNPRHKITKRGQNVTFRCDPISEHNRLYWYRQTLGQGPEFLTYFQNEAQLEKSRLLSDRFSAERPKGSFSTLEIQRTEQGDSAMYLCASALGGAREKLFFGSGTQLSVL.